Listed here are 17 T cell receptor beta chains from one sample, sequenced in a study of PD-1 blockade in classical Hodgkin lymphoma. Clones were read by immunoSEQ multiplex PCR, and TCRdb kept only the in-frame ones, dropping some. The sample records tens of thousands of clones, nearly 90% being singletons. Each patient's relapse followed autologous stem cell transplantation, and brentuximab vedotin exposure varied. Source: peripheral blood mononuclear cells (PBMCs), taken before the second cycle of nivolumab. The source of these receptors is a human donor with classical Hodgkin lymphoma.

The CDR3, as DNA: TGTGCCAGCAGTATAGGGCTGGCGGCTGAAGCTTTCTTT. Its protein is CASSIGLAAEAFF. The V and J genes are TRBV28 and TRBJ1-1; no clear D gene. Germline V gives CDR1 MDHEN, CDR2 SYDVKM. V gave up 5 bases and J gave up 6 bases, with 13 bases separating them. The CDR3 extends over 13 amino acids.

This chain connects TRBV4-1 to TRBJ2-1, with D perhaps TRBD2 (6 bases). V lost 1 base, J lost 3 bases, and 13 bases lay in between. Germline V gene data show CDR1 as MGHRA and CDR2 as YSYEKL. This CDR3 has 16 residues. DNA of the CDR3: TGCGCCAGCAGCCAAGCTTCTAGCGCCTTCTACAATGAGCAGTTCTTC. It translates to CASSQASSAFYNEQFF.

This clone was observed a handful of times. The CDR3 DNA reads as TGTGCCAGCAGCAACAAGGAAAAACTGTTTTTT. As protein: CASSNKEKLFF. This chain joins TRBV7-9 and TRBJ1-4; no reliable D call. There are 11 residues in the CDR3. Trimming removed 5 bases from V and 8 bases from J, with 6 bases in between. The germline V gene encodes CDR1 SEHNR and CDR2 FQNEAQ (reference sequence).

V and J are TRBV10-3 and TRBJ2-2, with TRBD1 matching over 10 bases. V shed 6 bases and J 6 bases; nucleotides not matched to a gene: 7. The CDR3 loop spans 15 amino acids. Looked up from germline, CDR1 is ENHRY and CDR2 is SYGVKD. The CDR3 nucleotides read TGTGCCATCAGGGGGGGGACAGGGGACGCCGGGGAGCTGTTTTTT. It codes for CAIRGGTGDAGELFF.

The rearrangement joins TRBV10-3 to TRBJ2-1; TRBD1 aligns across 10 bases. V was pared by 6 bases and J by 5 bases, with 4 bases of the junction left unmatched. The CDR3 loop spans 14 amino acids. CDR1 is ENHRY, CDR2 SYGVKD, per germline. The CDR3 loop reads CAISRTGGNNEQFF. The CDR3 nucleotides read TGTGCCATCAGCCGGACAGGGGGAAACAATGAGCAGTTCTTC.

The table lists this clone with a count of one. The chain combines TRBV18 with TRBJ1-3, with D unclear. CDR1 is KGHSH, CDR2 LQKENI, per germline. CDR3 length: 16 residues. V dropped 6 bases and J dropped 1 base, with 16 bases sitting between them. The CDR3 DNA reads TGTGCCAGCTCTCTGACGCGGCCTCCTTCTGGAAACACCATATATTTT. This encodes CASSLTRPPSGNTIYF.

This clone was observed a handful of times. J is TRBJ2-5 and V is TRBV5-1; D is ambiguous. The CDR3 loop spans 15 amino acids. V dropped 2 bases and J dropped 5 bases, with 16 bases sitting between them. Germline CDR1 is SGHRS and CDR2 is YFSETQ. CDR3: CASSFGDGVAETQYF. In DNA, the CDR3 is TGCGCCAGCAGCTTTGGCGATGGGGTTGCTGAGACCCAGTACTTC.

The chain couples TRBV7-9 to TRBJ2-3; the match to TRBD2 covers 7 bases. The CDR3 consists of 16 residues. After removal of 3 bases from V and 3 bases from J, the junction contained 9 bases not matched to a gene. Germline V gene sequence: CDR1 SEHNR, CDR2 FQNEAQ (reference sequence). This chain's CDR3 is CASSLPLAPGTDTQYF. DNA for the CDR3: TGTGCCAGCAGCTTGCCACTAGCGCCGGGGACAGATACGCAGTATTTT.

The chain carries TRBV9 and TRBJ2-5; D is uncertain. V gave up 4 bases and J gave up 0 bases, with 10 bases separating them. CDR1 and CDR2 from the germline V gene are SGDLS and YYNGEE. The CDR3 is made up of 14 amino acids. CDR3 nucleotide sequence: TGTGCCAGCAGCACCACCGTGGACCAAGAGACCCAGTACTTC. Translation: CASSTTVDQETQYF. The full variable domain, rest sourced from reference TRBV9 and TRBJ2-5, is DSGVTQTPKHLITATGQRVTLRCSPRSGDLSVYWYQQSLDQGLQFLIQYYNGEERAKGNILERFSAQQFPDLHSELNLSSLELGDSALYFCASSTTVDQETQYFGPGTRLLVL.

J is TRBJ2-3 and V is TRBV5-1; 15 nucleotides align to TRBD2. Germline V CDR1 and CDR2: SGHRS, YFSETQ. Trimming took 6 bases from V and 0 from J; bases not matched to a gene: 5. This CDR3 region has 17 residues. The CDR3 spells CASIRTSGGGSTDTQYF. The CDR3 DNA reads TGCGCCAGCATCCGGACTAGCGGGGGGGGCAGCACAGATACGCAGTATTTT.

The table lists this clone with a count of one. CDR3 region: CASGAPGQIPGELFF. CDR3 DNA: TGTGCCAGCGGGGCACCGGGACAAATCCCCGGGGAGCTGTTTTTT. The rearrangement uses TRBV4-2 and TRBJ2-2, with D possibly TRBD1 on 6 matching bases. Germline values: CDR1 LGHNA, CDR2 YNFKEQ. Trimming left V 8 bases short and J 6 bases short, with 19 bases between. The CDR3 consists of 15 residues.

The V call is TRBV28, the J call TRBJ2-4, with 8 nucleotides matching TRBD1. Germline CDR1 is MDHEN and CDR2 is SYDVKM. The CDR3 spans 14 residues. The junction had 7 bases not matched to a gene; V was cut back by 6 bases and J by 6 bases. The CDR3 sequence: CASSDRGSGNIQYF. In DNA, the CDR3 is TGTGCCAGCAGCGACAGGGGATCGGGAAACATTCAGTACTTC.

This chain connects TRBV19 to TRBJ1-5; 7 nucleotides match TRBD1. V shed 5 bases, J shed 7 bases, and the junction held 11 bases outside the gene matches. Germline V lookup: CDR1 LNHDA, CDR2 SQIVND (reference sequence). The CDR3 extends over 15 amino acids. As DNA, the CDR3 is TGTGCCAGTAGTGCCATCGCAGGGGGGGACCAGCCCCAGCATTTT. This gives the protein CASSAIAGGDQPQHF. Drawing the rest from reference TRBV19 and TRBJ1-5, the complete variable domain is DGGITQSPKYLFRKEGQNVTLSCEQNLNHDAMYWYRQDPGQGLRLIYYSQIVNDFQKGDIAEGYSVSREKKESFPLTVTSAQKNPTAFYLCASSAIAGGDQPQHFGDGTRLSIL.

The chain recombines TRBV5-4 with TRBJ2-2; 11 bases line up with TRBD1. Germline lookup yields CDR1 SGHNT and CDR2 YYREEE (reference sequence). Trimming cost V 4 bases and J 4 bases; bases outside gene matches: 9. This CDR3 is 17 amino acids long. CDR3 nucleotides: TGTGCCAGCAGCCCACCCGGGACAGGGGGATTCACCGGGGAGCTGTTTTTT. This translates into CASSPPGTGGFTGELFF. Full variable domain (outside the CDR3, taken from reference TRBV5-4 and TRBJ2-2): ETGVTQSPTHLIKTRGQQVTLRCSSQSGHNTVSWYQQALGQGPQFIFQYYREEENGRGNFPPRFSGLQFPNYSSELNVNALELDDSALYLCASSPPGTGGFTGELFFGEGSRLTVL.

The CDR3 DNA is TGTGCCAGCCCCGGAATTTCTAACTATGGCTACACCTTC. Its protein product is CASPGISNYGYTF. The chain links TRBV27 to TRBJ1-2; no definite D call. V was cut by 8 bases and J by 0 bases, with 10 bases left in between. Germline assignment: CDR1 MNHEY and CDR2 SMNVEV (reference sequence). The CDR3 loop spans 13 amino acids.

CDR3 coding DNA: TGCGCCAGCAGCTTTGGTGCTGGGACAGGGGGCACCGGGGAGCTGTTTTTT. Its protein is CASSFGAGTGGTGELFF. The chain recombines TRBV5-1 with TRBJ2-2; 11 positions agree with TRBD1. Germline V gene data show CDR1 as SGHRS and CDR2 as YFSETQ. This CDR3 spans 17 amino acids. Germline trimming cut 2 bases from V and 4 bases from J; bases unmatched to any gene: 7.

This clone was seen a handful of times. This chain joins TRBV25-1 and TRBJ1-4, with D unresolved. CDR1 is MGHDK, CDR2 SYGVNS, per germline. The CDR3 runs to 14 residues. Trimming stripped 2 bases from V and 5 bases from J, with 9 bases between. DNA of the CDR3: TGTGCCAGCAGTGAAATAGGGCAAAATGAAAAACTGTTTTTT. This sequence encodes CASSEIGQNEKLFF.